Shown below are 15 T cell receptor beta chains from a single sample sequenced in a study of long-term antiretroviral therapy in people with HIV. This was the immunoSEQ v3.0 assay at survey level. Sequencing was performed with immunoSEQ multiplex PCR; in TCRdb, only in-frame clones are kept and a portion is missing. This sample has around 15,000 clones, with about 80% found just once. The input for sequencing was unsorted PBMCs, taken just before starting antiretroviral therapy. These receptors all come from a man aged 40-49 years with HIV.

This chain links TRBV7-8 with TRBJ1-4; 7 bases are shared with TRBD1. Trimming cost V 5 bases and J 2 bases; bases outside gene matches: 8. CDR3 length: 16 amino acids. Germline V gene lookup returns CDR1 SGHVS and CDR2 FQNEAQ. CDR3 sequence (DNA): TGTGCCAGCAGCCGAATCCTGGACAGGACTAATGAAAAACTGTTTTTT. Amino acids: CASSRILDRTNEKLFF.

The V and J genes are TRBV19 and TRBJ2-1; 9 nucleotides agree with TRBD1. The CDR3 length is 15 residues. Trimming took 5 bases from V and 10 from J; bases not matched to a gene: 12. The germline V gene encodes CDR1 LNHDA and CDR2 SQIVND (reference sequence). The CDR3 region has the DNA TGTGCCAGTAGTCCACGGACAGGGGAGGTTTGGGAGCAGTTCTTC. Translation: CASSPRTGEVWEQFF.

V is TRBV5-4 and J is TRBJ2-5; TRBD2 matches 15 bases. Germline V lookup: CDR1 SGHNT, CDR2 YYREEE (reference sequence). The CDR3 is 16 amino acids. Germline trimming cut 2 bases from V and 5 bases from J; bases unmatched to any gene: 4. The CDR3 loop reads CASSFRTSGREETQYF. CDR3 nucleotide sequence: TGTGCCAGCAGCTTCCGGACTAGCGGGAGGGAGGAGACCCAGTACTTC. Drawing the rest from reference TRBV5-4 and TRBJ2-5, the complete variable domain is ETGVTQSPTHLIKTRGQQVTLRCSSQSGHNTVSWYQQALGQGPQFIFQYYREEENGRGNFPPRFSGLQFPNYSSELNVNALELDDSALYLCASSFRTSGREETQYFGPGTRLLVL.

The chain uses TRBV5-1 and TRBJ2-7; possibly TRBD2 for D (6 bases). The CDR3 loop spans 17 amino acids. Deletions cut 0 bases from V and 0 bases from J, with 16 bases between. Germline CDR1 and CDR2: SGHRS and YFSETQ. CDR3 loop: CASSLDGPSVGSYEQYF. The DNA for the CDR3 is TGCGCCAGCAGCTTGGACGGACCTAGCGTGGGCTCCTACGAGCAGTACTTC.

Judged by abundance, this clone is medium-sized. This chain joins TRBV7-8 and TRBJ2-6; D unresolved. This CDR3 contains 16 residues. Trimming removed 5 bases from V and 0 bases from J, with 11 bases in between. The V gene's germline CDR1 is SGHVS and CDR2 FQNEAQ. The CDR3 protein is CASSQWAASGANVLTF. The CDR3 DNA sequence: TGTGCCAGCAGCCAGTGGGCCGCCTCTGGGGCCAACGTCCTGACTTTC.

Here the CDR3 DNA reads TGTGCCAGCAGTTTAGGCAGGGACTACGAGCAGTACTTC. This translates into CASSLGRDYEQYF. The chain uses TRBV27 and TRBJ2-7, with D tentatively TRBD1 (5 bases). Trimming pared 2 bases from V and 3 bases from J, leaving 8 bases between. The CDR3 is 13 residues long. Germline values: CDR1 MNHEY, CDR2 SMNVEV (reference sequence).

The chain uses TRBV7-8 and TRBJ2-1, with 13 nucleotides matching TRBD2. The CDR3 extends over 16 amino acids. The trim removed 1 base at V and 9 bases at J, leaving 6 bases unmatched. CDR1 and CDR2 from the germline V gene are SGHVS and FQNEAQ. For the CDR3, the DNA is TGTGCCAGCAGCTTAGGACTAGCGGGAGGAGTAGGTGAGCAGTTCTTC. It encodes CASSLGLAGGVGEQFF.

The rearrangement links TRBV5-8 to TRBJ2-7, with D possibly being TRBD2 (5 bases). CDR1 is SGHTS, CDR2 YDEGEE, per germline. V lost 1 base to trimming and J lost 0 bases, with 8 bases between them. The CDR3 has 14 residues. The CDR3 protein is CASSLPGISYEQYF. The CDR3 nucleotides are TGTGCCAGCAGCTTGCCGGGAATCTCCTACGAGCAGTACTTC.

CDR3 nucleotides: TGTGCCAGCAGCGTAGTTGTCGACTATCTCACAGATACGCAGTATTTT. As protein: CASSVVVDYLTDTQYF. The rearrangement joins TRBV9 to TRBJ2-3, with a tentative D call TRBD2 (5 bases). The CDR3 has 16 residues. The germline V gene has CDR1 SGDLS and CDR2 YYNGEE. With 0 bases removed from V and 2 bases from J, the gap between germline ends came to 13 bases.

This sequence joins TRBV18 and TRBJ2-1, with D tentatively TRBD1 (6 bases). The germline CDR1 and CDR2 sequences are KGHSH and LQKENI. Trimming took 2 bases from V and 8 from J, leaving 19 bases between them. The CDR3 consists of 16 residues. The CDR3 coding sequence is TGTGCCAGCTCACCATTAAGAGGGGGAGCGTCCGATGAGCAGTTCTTC. It specifies CASSPLRGGASDEQFF.

V gene TRBV27 combines with J gene TRBJ2-7, with D hard to call. Trimming cost V 0 bases and J 2 bases, with 8 bases left between them. The germline V gene has CDR1 MNHEY and CDR2 SMNVEV (reference sequence). This CDR3 comprises 14 residues. This chain's CDR3 is CASSLSVRPYEQYF. CDR3 nucleotides: TGTGCCAGCAGTTTATCGGTCAGGCCCTACGAGCAGTACTTC.

V and J are TRBV30 and TRBJ1-5; 7 positions match TRBD1. Germline V lookup: CDR1 GTSNPN, CDR2 SVGIG (reference sequence). Losses at the gene ends were 8 bases for V and 5 bases for J; bases not matched to a gene: 9. The CDR3 consists of 13 residues. DNA of the CDR3: TGTGCCAGCTCAGGGGGGTCCGATCAGCCCCAGCATTTT. It is translated as CASSGGSDQPQHF.

The J gene is TRBJ2-5, the V gene TRBV2; weak D call: TRBD2 (6 bases). The CDR3 totals 13 residues. Germline assignment: CDR1 SNHLY and CDR2 FYNNEI. V dropped 7 bases and J dropped 4 bases, with 13 bases sitting between them. The CDR3 DNA is TGTGCCAGCATGAGGAGGGGCGGAGAGACCCAGTACTTC. This sequence encodes CASMRRGGETQYF.

The chain has TRBV27 and TRBJ2-1; 8 bases line up with TRBD1. Germline V lookup: CDR1 MNHEY, CDR2 SMNVEV (reference sequence). V was pared by 1 base and J by 9 bases, with 17 bases of the junction left unmatched. The CDR3 totals 18 residues. CDR3 bases: TGTGCCAGCAGTTTATTGTCGCGTTGGGCAGGGGGCCAGGTTGAGCAGTTCTTC. As protein: CASSLLSRWAGGQVEQFF.

The genes are TRBV2 and TRBJ1-2; D may be TRBD1 (6 bases). Germline-derived CDR1 and CDR2 are SNHLY and FYNNEI. V lost 6 bases to trimming and J lost 2 bases, with 22 bases between them. The CDR3 totals 17 residues. The CDR3 nucleotides are TGTGCCAGCAGCTATAAGATCCCGCAGGGGTTAAACTATGGCTACACCTTC. Its translation: CASSYKIPQGLNYGYTF.